This T cell receptor beta chain comes out of a study of blood T cell repertoires in COVID-19. Study at large: T cells, B-cell-depleted T cells, or PBMCs provided the cDNA or gDNA that served as material.

In the original workflow: Counts of nucleated cells, estimated from reference gene primer amplification, were obtained. Measured with immunoSEQ multiplex PCR; TCRdb has only the in-frame clones, and not every one. Clone size and V and J calls were adopted from that table, with D and trimming inferred from the DNA. The table includes roughly 190,000 clones, around 81% detected once. Patients of the Seattle cohort, enrolled during active infection, were followed longitudinally. CDR1 and CDR2 from the germline V gene are SGHRS and YFSETQ. The V gene lost 4 bases and the J gene lost 2 bases, with 7 bases spanning the gap. The CDR3 runs 14 residues.

V gene TRBV5-1 combines with J gene TRBJ2-6; TRBD2 is a possible D gene (6 bases). Material: peripheral blood. The origin of this receptor is a woman between 40 and 50 years old with COVID-19, enrolled during active disease. The CDR3 nucleotides are TGCGCCAGCAGCGCTAGCGCTGGGGCCAACGTCCTGACTTTC. Translated: CASSASAGANVLTF.